This TCR beta chain stems from a study of graft-versus-host responses after intestinal transplantation. About the research overall: Transplants given to recipients were multivisceral, liver-intestinal, or isolated intestinal. Regarding the study as a whole: Circulating GvH clone levels at their peak were associated with HvG declines (early post-transplant). GvH clones turned up in recipient marrow; some had shown up first in ileum or blood.

To note about this clone: Its antigen is unidentified.

Repertoires were generated with immunoSEQ multiplex PCR, while TCRdb's copy carries only in-frame clones and drops some. The sample holds more than 80,000 clones; roughly four fifths are singletons and the top ten take about a sixth. This CDR3 is built from 14 residues. The ends were cut back, 4 bases at V and 3 bases at J, with 13 bases in the middle. The germline gives CDR1 WSHSY, CDR2 SAAADI. This specimen was unstimulated CD8+ T cells sorted from spleen or lymph node cells, taken before intestinal transplant. The rearrangement uses TRBV10-2 and TRBJ2-7; D perhaps matches TRBD2 (5 bases). The source is a human donor who received an intestinal transplant. The chain's CDR3 is CASSGGIEGYEQYF. CDR3 in DNA: TGCGCCAGCAGTGGTGGAATCGAGGGCTACGAGCAGTACTTC.